This TCR beta chain came from a study of brain metastases from non-small cell lung cancer. Study-wide points: Expanded T-cell clones appeared in 64% of brain metastases over primaries. Metastases had sparse T cells but largely shared repertoires with primaries. T-cell infiltration was lower in brain metastases than primaries (P < 0.001).

As for this clone: The antigen remains undetermined.

The data were produced by immunoSEQ multiplex PCR, yet TCRdb's version contains in-frame clones alone and is incomplete. The sample includes roughly 4,700 clones, around 85% of them seen just once. The germline CDR1 and CDR2 sequences are DFQATT and SNEGSKA (reference sequence). Trimming left V 4 bases short and J 4 bases short, with 5 bases between. The CDR3 covers 11 residues. The chain joins TRBV20-1 to TRBJ1-3; D not resolved. Input material: primary lung tumor tissue. This receptor was identified in a donor at least 40 years old with non-small cell lung cancer. In DNA form, the CDR3 reads TGCAGTGCTACGGACGGAAACACCATATATTTT. It is translated as CSATDGNTIYF.